What follows are 23 T cell receptor beta chains derived from one specimen sequenced in a study of blood T cell repertoires in COVID-19. Some clones are missing from TCRdb's copy, which holds only in-frame ones; the method was immunoSEQ multiplex PCR. The sample lists roughly 200,000 clones, roughly 84% seen once, with around 5.9% in the top ten. Sequenced: peripheral blood. All receptors derive from a middle-aged woman who had recovered from COVID-19.

The chain links TRBV9 to TRBJ1-2, with 8 bases aligning to TRBD1. The CDR3 has 17 residues. Per germline, CDR1 SGDLS and CDR2 YYNGEE. The ends lost 4 bases at V and 8 bases at J; junction bases unmatched: 19. The CDR3 is CASSLRPGTGASTGYTF. The CDR3 coding sequence is TGTGCCAGCAGCCTCCGTCCCGGGACAGGTGCGTCCACAGGCTACACCTTC.

The chain joins TRBV5-1 to TRBJ2-7, with D maybe TRBD2 (5 bases). In germline, CDR1 is SGHRS, CDR2 YFSETQ. V was trimmed by 4 bases and J by 7 bases, leaving 18 bases between them. The CDR3 length is 14 residues. CDR3: CASSLQGGAGEQYF. For the CDR3, the DNA is TGCGCCAGCAGCCTTCAAGGCGGCGCGGGTGAGCAGTACTTC. Drawing the rest from reference TRBV5-1 and TRBJ2-7, the complete variable domain is KAGVTQTPRYLIKTRGQQVTLSCSPISGHRSVSWYQQTPGQGLQFLFEYFSETQRNKGNFPGRFSGRQFSNSRSEMNVSTLELGDSALYLCASSLQGGAGEQYFGPGTRLTVT.

The chain links TRBV10-1 to TRBJ2-4; D is unresolved. Trimming pared 3 bases from V and 1 base from J, leaving 10 bases between. This CDR3 contains 15 residues. Germline V gene lookup returns CDR1 WNHNN and CDR2 SYGVQD (reference sequence). CDR3 protein: CASSDPPGAKNIQYF. The CDR3 bases are TGCGCCAGCAGTGACCCACCAGGCGCCAAAAACATTCAGTACTTC.

This rearrangement joins TRBV30 to TRBJ2-7; the D gene is possibly TRBD2 (5 bases). Deletions cut 2 bases from V and 4 bases from J, with 9 bases between. The germline V gene has CDR1 GTSNPN and CDR2 SVGIG (reference sequence). This CDR3 comprises 12 residues. The CDR3 sequence is CAWSYGEYEQYF. The CDR3 nucleotides are TGTGCCTGGAGTTACGGGGAGTACGAGCAGTACTTC.

The CDR3 DNA is TGTGCCAGCTACCTTGGGGCTGGGCAGGGCTTTGGCTACACCTTC. Translated, it gives CASYLGAGQGFGYTF. The V call is TRBV6-5, the J call TRBJ1-2; possible D gene TRBD1, 5 bases. The CDR3 has 15 residues. Trimming pared 8 bases from V and 7 bases from J, leaving 23 bases between. Germline loops: CDR1 MNHEY, CDR2 SVGAGI.

The chain carries TRBV24-1 and TRBJ2-7, with 12 bases matching TRBD1. CDR3 length: 16 amino acids. From germline, CDR1 is KGHDR and CDR2 SFDVKD. The junction had 7 bases not matched to a gene; V was cut back by 3 bases and J by 5 bases. CDR3 in amino acids: CATSDRDRGLRNEQYF. In nucleotides, the CDR3 is TGTGCCACCAGTGATCGGGACAGGGGGCTTCGTAACGAGCAGTACTTC.

V and J are TRBV27 and TRBJ2-3, with 9 bases matching TRBD2. J gave up 5 bases and V 3 bases, and 6 bases lay outside the gene matches. The CDR3 extends over 15 amino acids. Germline V gene sequence: CDR1 MNHEY, CDR2 SMNVEV (reference sequence). The CDR3 reads CASSFRSGRGDTQYF. The CDR3 DNA reads TGTGCCAGCAGTTTTCGTAGCGGGAGAGGAGATACGCAGTATTTT.

The chain has TRBV5-1 and TRBJ2-1; 10 bases agree with TRBD2. Germline V gene lookup returns CDR1 SGHRS and CDR2 YFSETQ. J gave up 1 base and V 4 bases, and 14 bases lay outside the gene matches. The CDR3 consists of 19 residues. Here the CDR3 reads CASSLLVASGSRSYNEQFF. The CDR3 nucleotides read TGCGCCAGCAGCCTGCTAGTGGCTAGCGGGAGTAGGTCCTACAATGAGCAGTTCTTC. Full variable domain (remainder filled in from reference TRBV5-1 and TRBJ2-1): KAGVTQTPRYLIKTRGQQVTLSCSPISGHRSVSWYQQTPGQGLQFLFEYFSETQRNKGNFPGRFSGRQFSNSRSEMNVSTLELGDSALYLCASSLLVASGSRSYNEQFFGPGTRLTVL.

The gene calls are TRBV15 and TRBJ1-1; no definite D call. In germline, CDR1 is LNHNV, CDR2 YYDKDF (reference sequence). This CDR3 region has 11 residues. V dropped 0 bases and J dropped 11 bases, with 7 bases sitting between them. CDR3 DNA: TGTGCCACCAGCAGAGATTATCGGGCTTTCTTT. Translation gives CATSRDYRAFF.

The chain combines TRBV30 with TRBJ2-1; D possibly corresponds to TRBD2 (5 bases). V dropped 3 bases and J dropped 6 bases, with 15 bases sitting between them. The CDR3 is 14 amino acids. From germline, CDR1 is GTSNPN and CDR2 SVGIG (reference sequence). The CDR3 sequence is CAWSVGVSSNEQFF. Here the CDR3 DNA reads TGTGCCTGGAGCGTGGGAGTCTCGTCCAATGAGCAGTTCTTC.

The V and J genes are TRBV30 and TRBJ1-4, with 9 bases that match TRBD1. The V gene's germline CDR1 is GTSNPN and CDR2 SVGIG (reference sequence). CDR3 length equals 15 residues. Losses at the gene ends were 5 bases for V and 8 bases for J; bases not matched to a gene: 12. The CDR3 sequence is CAWCPGTGPGEKLFF. The CDR3 nucleotides are TGTGCCTGGTGTCCCGGGACAGGGCCAGGAGAAAAACTGTTTTTT.

The genes are TRBV6-2 or TRBV6-3 and TRBJ1-2; D remains unclear. Germline V gene data show CDR1 as MNHEY and CDR2 as SVGEGT. The ends were cut back, 3 bases at V and 2 bases at J, with 10 bases in the middle. The CDR3 loop spans 14 amino acids. The CDR3 here is CASSYDAENYGYTF. The CDR3 region has the DNA TGTGCCAGCAGTTATGATGCCGAGAACTATGGCTACACCTTC.

J is TRBJ1-1 and V is TRBV5-3; D gene uncertain. TRBV5-3 is designated an ORF whose function remains uncertain. The CDR3 loop spans 11 amino acids. Trimming pared 4 bases from V and 1 base from J, leaving 2 bases between. CDR3 sequence (DNA): TGTGCCAGAAGCCGGAACACTGAAGCTTTCTTT. Protein product: CARSRNTEAFF.

In DNA, the CDR3 is TGTGCCAGCAGCTTAGAATCGGGACTAGGACTAAATGAGCAGTTCTTC. Its translation: CASSLESGLGLNEQFF. The chain links TRBV7-3 to TRBJ2-1; the match to TRBD2 covers 8 bases. J lost 7 bases, V lost 2 bases, and 10 bases had no gene match. The CDR3 totals 16 residues. Germline assignment: CDR1 SGHTA and CDR2 FQGTGA.

The V gene is TRBV24-1, the J gene TRBJ2-2; 8 nucleotides line up with TRBD2. The junction had 8 bases not matched to a gene; V was cut back by 2 bases and J by 1 base. CDR1 is KGHDR, CDR2 SFDVKD, per germline. This CDR3 is built from 18 residues. CDR3 bases: TGTGCCACCAGTGATTCCCCCGGGACTAGAGTGAACACCGGGGAGCTGTTTTTT. Translation gives CATSDSPGTRVNTGELFF.

The V call is TRBV29-1, the J call TRBJ1-4; the D gene is possibly TRBD1 (5 bases). CDR1 SQVTM and CDR2 ANQGSEA come from the germline V gene. V shed 8 bases and J shed 0 bases, with 10 bases lying between them. CDR3 length: 13 residues. CDR3 loop: CSTQDATNEKLFF. CDR3 nucleotide sequence: TGCAGCACACAGGATGCAACTAATGAAAAACTGTTTTTT.

V is TRBV29-1 and J is TRBJ2-7; 9 positions agree with TRBD1. This CDR3 spans 15 amino acids. V lost 6 bases to trimming and J lost 1 base; unmatched junction nucleotides: 10. From germline, CDR1 is SQVTM and CDR2 ANQGSEA. The CDR3 sequence is CSVARTGVLSYEQYF. CDR3 coding DNA: TGCAGCGTAGCCAGGACAGGGGTCTTGTCCTACGAGCAGTACTTC.

J is TRBJ1-2 and V is TRBV19, with no clear D. Germline V gives CDR1 LNHDA, CDR2 SQIVND (reference sequence). The CDR3 extends over 17 amino acids. V lost 7 bases to trimming and J lost 4 bases, with 25 bases between them. The CDR3 spells CASTLPQSAGGFYGYTF. CDR3 DNA: TGTGCCAGTACCCTGCCCCAGTCGGCAGGAGGATTCTATGGCTACACCTTC.

The CDR3 loop is CASSSDKTYEQYF. CDR3 nucleotide sequence: TGTGCCAGCAGCTCCGACAAGACCTACGAGCAGTACTTC. V usage is TRBV6-5 and J usage is TRBJ2-7, with D hard to call. There are 13 residues in the CDR3. Between the trimmed V and J ends, which lost 6 bases and 2 bases, there was a span of 11 bases. Per the germline V gene, CDR1 is MNHEY and CDR2 is SVGAGI.

The chain joins TRBV5-1 to TRBJ2-6; D not certain. Looked up from germline, CDR1 is SGHRS and CDR2 is YFSETQ. V lost 0 bases and J lost 0, with 10 bases in between. CDR3 length: 17 residues. CDR3 sequence reads: CASSLVLSGSGANVLTF. The CDR3 nucleotides read TGCGCCAGCAGCTTGGTACTCTCGGGCTCTGGGGCCAACGTCCTGACTTTC.

The chain couples TRBV5-1 to TRBJ1-1; D may be TRBD1 (6 bases). The V and J ends lost 2 bases and 1 base respectively, with 9 bases between them. The germline CDR1 and CDR2 sequences are SGHRS and YFSETQ. The CDR3 totals 14 residues. The CDR3 sequence is CASSFSGQNTEAFF. Written as DNA, the CDR3 is TGCGCCAGCAGCTTTTCGGGACAGAACACTGAAGCTTTCTTT.

The chain recombines TRBV28 with TRBJ1-1; D is ambiguous. The CDR3 is 16 amino acids. Germline loops: CDR1 MDHEN, CDR2 SYDVKM. Trimming took 2 bases from V and 1 from J, leaving 14 bases between them. The CDR3 sequence is CASSLDIVRGNTEAFF. The CDR3 DNA follows: TGTGCCAGCAGTTTAGATATCGTCCGGGGGAACACTGAAGCTTTCTTT.

This sequence joins TRBV7-8 and TRBJ1-6; 11 nucleotides match TRBD1. This CDR3 contains 15 residues. The V and J ends lost 5 bases and 8 bases, in that order; junction bases with no gene match: 5. The V gene's germline CDR1 is SGHVS and CDR2 FQNEAQ. CDR3 loop: CASSEGQGGYSPLHF. The CDR3 bases are TGTGCCAGCAGCGAGGGACAGGGGGGTTATTCACCCCTCCACTTT. Based on the CDR3 plus reference TRBV7-8 and TRBJ1-6, the full variable domain is GAGVSQSPRYKVAKRGQDVALRCDPISGHVSLFWYQQALGQGPEFLTYFQNEAQLDKSGLPSDRFFAERPEGSVSTLKIQRTQQEDSAVYLCASSEGQGGYSPLHFGNGTRLTVT.